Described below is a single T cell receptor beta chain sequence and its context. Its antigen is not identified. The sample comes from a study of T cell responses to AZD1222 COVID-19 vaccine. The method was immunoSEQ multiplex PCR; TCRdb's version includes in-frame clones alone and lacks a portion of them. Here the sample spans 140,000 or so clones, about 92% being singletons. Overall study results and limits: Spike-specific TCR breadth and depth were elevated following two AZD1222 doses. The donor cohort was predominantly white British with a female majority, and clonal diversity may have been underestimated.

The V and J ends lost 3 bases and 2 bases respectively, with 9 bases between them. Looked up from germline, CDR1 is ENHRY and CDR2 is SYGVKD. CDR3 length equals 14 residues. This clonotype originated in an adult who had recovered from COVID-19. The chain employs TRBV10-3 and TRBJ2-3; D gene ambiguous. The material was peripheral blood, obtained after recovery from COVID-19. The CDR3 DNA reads TGTGCCATCAGTGACCCGAGGCTCACAGATACGCAGTATTTT. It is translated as CAISDPRLTDTQYF.